This T cell receptor beta chain was retrieved from a study of OX40 agonist ivuxolimab in advanced cancers. Turning to the overall study: Ivuxolimab, which targeted the costimulatory receptor OX40 (CD134), was an agonistic, fully human IgG2 monoclonal antibody. Intravenous ivuxolimab was administered to patients every 2 weeks at six dose levels: 0.01, 0.1, 0.3, 1.5, 3 and 10 mg/kg. Of the roughly 52 dose-escalation patients, hepatocellular carcinoma was present in around 20, melanoma in approximately 15, renal cell carcinoma in 9 and head and neck cancer in 9. The dose-escalation cohort was over 70% male with a mean age of approximately 60 years, ranging from roughly 20 to 80. Patients were allowed to have had prior anti-PD-1, anti-PD-L1 or anti-CTLA-4 therapy, and roughly 40% of the dose-escalation patients had previously received checkpoint inhibitors. Partial responses were achieved by three dose-escalation patients, of whom one had hepatocellular carcinoma and two had cutaneous melanoma. The point of sequencing TCRbeta in the periphery was to test whether ivuxolimab changed TCR sequence diversity and drove clonal T-cell expansion. The paper covers the monotherapy dose-escalation part of the phase I ivuxolimab trial, which included N ≈ 52 patients. Overall results and qualifications from the work: After ivuxolimab, expanded clones were on average more numerous among CD8+ T cells than among CD4+ T cells. In partial responders in the 0.1-3.0 mg/kg groups, normalized peripheral clonal expansion was found to be among the lowest, especially among CD8+ T cells. The antigen specificity of the peripheral T cells that underwent clonal expansion was not determined. At doses from 0.1 to 3.0 mg/kg, clonal expansion was seen in both CD4+ and CD8+ blood T cells between baseline and week 6. Low levels of normalized T-cell clonal expansion were also seen in some patients who did not respond.

Patients with a history of autoimmune disease or receiving systemic immunosuppression were excluded from the trial. Peripheral blood for TCR sequencing was collected from all dose cohorts at baseline, on cycle 4 day 1, and on cycle 7 day 1. Samples were obtained from an open-label, multicenter, first-in-human phase I dose-escalation trial of ivuxolimab. Adults with locally advanced or metastatic melanoma, renal cell, hepatocellular, or head and neck squamous cell carcinoma were enrolled in the trial. CD4+ and CD8+ T cells were sorted separately from peripheral blood before TCR sequencing. To sequence the TCRbeta CDR3 region, genomic DNA was isolated from the sorted cells. The immunoSEQ Assay was used to sequence the TCRbeta CDR3 regions. TCRdb limited this immuneACCESS table to in-frame rearrangements with V and J called. A share of clones is missing; checked studies link under half to unresolved V genes, and the rest is unexplained. This sample holds about 110,000 clones; about 91% were observed only once. The ten most abundant clones make up around 0.64% of the sample.

Including the terminal cysteine and phenylalanine, the CDR3 comprises 15 residues. The DNA shown is the 45-base CDR3, in frame from base 1. The germline V gene (reference sequence) specifies SEHNR as CDR1 and FQNEAQ as CDR2. Trimming accounts for 4 bases at V and 5 bases at J, while the number of junction bases matched to no gene is 8. On this clone: Its antigen target is currently unknown. Qualities for individual bases were not recorded, and no much larger clone is one base off.

The sequence joins TRBV7-9 to TRBJ2-5; TRBD1 agrees with 9 junctional bases. This specimen was CD4+ or CD8+ T cells sorted from blood, taken in a trial of the OX40 agonist ivuxolimab. The sequence derives from an adult with an advanced solid tumor such as melanoma, head and neck, liver or kidney cancer. The DNA reads as follows: TGTGCCAGCAGCTCTACAGGGGGCGCCGATGAGACCCAGTACTTC. This sequence encodes CASSSTGGADETQYF.